One sample yielded the 23 T cell receptor beta chains listed below, sequenced in a study of CD8 T cells in ankylosing spondylitis. Their cognate antigens are unknown. TCRdb redid the calling of the 5' RACE reads with MiXCR, one entry per CDR3 protein. The data hold around 770,000 distinct CDR3 sequences, with around 11% observed a single time. Study-level points and caveats: Ankylosing spondylitis blood seemed to carry a telltale TCR beta motif made of under ten highly homologous variants.

The source material was blood, either unsorted or a sorted T cell fraction (not recorded which). These receptors all stem from a male donor with ankylosing spondylitis.

The chain is built from TRBV10-3 and TRBJ1-5; 9 bases agree with TRBD1. There are 15 residues in the CDR3. Looked up from germline, CDR1 is ENHRY and CDR2 is SYGVKD. The V segment lost 3 bases and the J segment 5 bases; nucleotides outside the gene matches: 5. The chain's CDR3 is CAISEGQGIHQPQHF. In DNA form, the CDR3 reads TGTGCCATCAGTGAAGGACAGGGGATCCATCAGCCCCAGCATTTT.

This clonotype was detected a few times. V and J are TRBV4-3 and TRBJ2-2; a possible D gene is TRBD2 (5 bases). Trimming took 6 bases from V and 0 from J, leaving 20 bases between them. The CDR3 spans 18 residues. CDR1 and CDR2 from the germline V gene are LGHNA and YSLEER. The CDR3 coding sequence is TGCGCCAGCAGTCCTTCGAGGGTTTGGACCTCGAACACCGGGGAGCTGTTTTTT. It is translated as CASSPSRVWTSNTGELFF.

The genes are TRBV7-9 and TRBJ1-4; D unclear. The germline gives CDR1 SEHNR, CDR2 FQNEAQ (reference sequence). The CDR3 consists of 15 residues. With 2 bases removed from V and 0 bases from J, the gap between germline ends came to 7 bases. CDR3 sequence reads: CASSLSQATNEKLFF. CDR3 DNA: TGTGCCAGCAGCTTAAGCCAGGCAACTAATGAAAAACTGTTTTTT.

At least ten counts were recorded for this clonotype. V gene TRBV6-2 or TRBV6-3 combines with J gene TRBJ2-1; TRBD2 agrees at 16 bases. CDR3 length equals 19 residues. Germline lookup yields CDR1 MNHEY and CDR2 SVGEGT. V shed 6 bases, J shed 6 bases, and the junction held 14 bases outside the gene matches. DNA for the CDR3: TGTGCCAGCAGGGGGCCGGGACTAGCGGGAGGGTCGACTCGCAATGAGCAGTTCTTC. Amino acids: CASRGPGLAGGSTRNEQFF.

This clonotype has more than one count but fewer than ten. The chain is built from TRBV6-5 and TRBJ1-4; D gene uncertain. The CDR3 has 14 amino acids. The ends were cut back, 0 bases at V and 5 bases at J, with 7 bases in the middle. The germline CDR1 and CDR2 sequences are MNHEY and SVGAGI. In DNA, the CDR3 is TGTGCCAGCAGTTACTCGACTCCCAATGAAAAACTGTTTTTT. It specifies CASSYSTPNEKLFF.

The sample holds a few counts of this clonotype. This chain joins TRBV30 and TRBJ1-5; maybe TRBD1 (5 bases). V was trimmed by 5 bases and J by 0 bases, leaving 11 bases between them. This CDR3 spans 14 amino acids. Per germline, CDR1 GTSNPN and CDR2 SVGIG (reference sequence). This CDR3 is CAWGGINSNQPQHF. For the CDR3, the DNA is TGTGCCTGGGGGGGGATTAATAGCAATCAGCCCCAGCATTTT.

This clonotype was picked up many times. The J gene is TRBJ2-3, the V gene TRBV20-1; the D is unclear. CDR3 size: 15 residues. The germline V and J ends were trimmed by 2 bases and 2 bases, with 14 bases remaining between them. Germline V CDR1 and CDR2: DFQATT, SNEGSKA (reference sequence). CDR3: CSARRASYLTDTQYF. CDR3 bases: TGCAGTGCTAGACGAGCGAGCTACCTCACAGATACGCAGTATTTT.

This clonotype has more than one count but fewer than ten. This chain connects TRBV5-1 to TRBJ2-6, with unresolved D. Germline loops: CDR1 SGHRS, CDR2 YFSETQ. Trimming shortened V by 0 bases and J by 4 bases, and 5 bases separated the two germline ends. The CDR3 is 14 amino acids. The CDR3 bases are TGCGCCAGCAGCTTGGTGATCGGGGCCAACGTCCTGACTTTC. Translation gives CASSLVIGANVLTF.

The CDR3 DNA sequence: TGTGCCAGCAGACTCAACATGTACCAAGAGACCCAGTACTTC. Its translation: CASRLNMYQETQYF. The chain employs TRBV27 and TRBJ2-5; D gene ambiguous. Germline loops: CDR1 MNHEY, CDR2 SMNVEV (reference sequence). Trimming cost V 6 bases and J 0 bases, with 11 bases left between them. The CDR3 totals 14 residues.

This clonotype was picked up a small number of times. The chain uses TRBV20-1 and TRBJ2-1, with no clear D. The V and J ends lost 2 bases and 3 bases respectively, with 8 bases between them. Germline CDR1 is DFQATT and CDR2 is SNEGSKA (reference sequence). CDR3 size: 13 residues. The CDR3 sequence: CSARNSYYNEQFF. In DNA, the CDR3 is TGCAGTGCTAGAAATTCTTACTACAATGAGCAGTTCTTC.

This clonotype occurred a few times. The chain is built from TRBV29-1 and TRBJ2-1; 7 nucleotides align to TRBD2. Germline CDR1 SQVTM, CDR2 ANQGSEA. CDR3 length: 14 amino acids. J was trimmed by 6 bases and V by 8 bases; bases with no gene match: 13. This CDR3 reads CSQRGTGLSNEQFF. The CDR3 DNA follows: TGCAGCCAGCGGGGCACGGGTCTCTCCAATGAGCAGTTCTTC.

There are a few counts of this clonotype. The gene calls are TRBV5-1 and TRBJ1-1, with D maybe TRBD1 (6 bases). Germline V gene lookup returns CDR1 SGHRS and CDR2 YFSETQ. The CDR3 is 16 residues long. Trimming removed 1 base from V and 0 bases from J, with 13 bases in between. CDR3 protein: CASSLSPGHLNTEAFF. As DNA, the CDR3 is TGCGCCAGCAGCTTGTCACCGGGACACTTGAACACTGAAGCTTTCTTT.

In its sample, this clonotype was seen a few times. This chain joins TRBV13 and TRBJ2-7; the match to TRBD1 covers 9 bases. V was pared by 1 base and J by 3 bases, with 4 bases of the junction left unmatched. Germline CDR1 PRHDT, CDR2 FYEKMQ (reference sequence). This CDR3 comprises 15 residues. The CDR3 sequence: CASSLDTGGSYEQYF. Written as DNA, the CDR3 is TGTGCCAGCAGCTTAGATACAGGGGGCAGCTACGAGCAGTACTTC.

This clonotype has only a few counts. CDR3 DNA sequence: TGCAGTGCTAGAGTGCTTGGTCTAGCAGGGAACTCCTACGAGCAGTACTTC. Translating gives CSARVLGLAGNSYEQYF. V and J are TRBV20-1 and TRBJ2-7; D may be TRBD1 or TRBD2 (5 bases each). The germline V gene encodes CDR1 DFQATT and CDR2 SNEGSKA (reference sequence). V shed 1 base and J shed 0 bases, with 19 bases lying between them. The CDR3 sequence is 17 residues long.

The genes are TRBV5-1 and TRBJ2-2, with TRBD2 identical over 8 bases. The CDR3 is made up of 15 amino acids. Germline loops: CDR1 SGHRS, CDR2 YFSETQ. Trimming removed 4 bases from V and 1 base from J; junction bases left unmatched: 3. CDR3 sequence (DNA): TGCGCCAGCAGCCGGACTAGCCGGAACACCGGGGAGCTGTTTTTT. Residues: CASSRTSRNTGELFF.

This clonotype was observed a few times. The chain joins TRBV7-2 to TRBJ1-1, with TRBD1 matching 7 bases. This CDR3 comprises 14 residues. The junction had 8 bases not matched to a gene; V was cut back by 6 bases and J by 4 bases. Germline CDR1 reads SGHTA; CDR2 reads FQGNSA. The CDR3, as DNA: TGTGCCAGCAGTTCCAGGGGGTTAAGCACTGAAGCTTTCTTT. This translates into CASSSRGLSTEAFF.

The rearrangement links TRBV27 to TRBJ2-5, with 7 positions matching TRBD1. Trimming removed 10 bases from V and 5 bases from J; junction bases left unmatched: 10. Germline CDR1 MNHEY, CDR2 SMNVEV (reference sequence). The CDR3 is 13 amino acids. DNA for the CDR3: TGTGCCATCAGCAGGGGGACGGGTGAGACCCAGTACTTC. Protein: CAISRGTGETQYF.

The rearrangement uses TRBV5-4 and TRBJ2-1; TRBD1 agrees at 7 bases. Germline lookup yields CDR1 SGHNT and CDR2 YYREEE (reference sequence). The J segment lost 2 bases and the V segment lost 4 bases, leaving 9 bases of the junction unmatched. The CDR3 spans 16 residues. The DNA of the CDR3 is TGTGCCAGCAGCCCGACCGGGACAGTCACCTACAATGAGCAGTTCTTC. It specifies CASSPTGTVTYNEQFF.

The rearrangement joins TRBV20-1 to TRBJ2-7; 10 bases are shared with TRBD2. Trimming cost V 6 bases and J 0 bases; bases outside gene matches: 5. The CDR3 consists of 14 residues. Germline V gene data show CDR1 as DFQATT and CDR2 as SNEGSKA (reference sequence). The CDR3 nucleotides read TGCAGTGCCATTAGCGGGGGGAGCTCCTACGAGCAGTACTTC. This codes for CSAISGGSSYEQYF.

This clonotype was detected a few times. The chain is built from TRBV2 and TRBJ1-6; D gene unclear. Per the germline V gene, CDR1 is SNHLY and CDR2 is FYNNEI. The V gene lost 3 bases and the J gene lost 11 bases, with 20 bases spanning the gap. The CDR3 runs to 16 residues. The CDR3 sequence: CASSDGRSPSSAPLHF. As DNA, the CDR3 is TGTGCCAGCAGTGACGGCAGATCCCCGTCAAGTGCACCCCTCCACTTT.

This sequence joins TRBV20-1 and TRBJ2-1, with D tentatively TRBD2 (5 bases). Germline CDR1 and CDR2: DFQATT and SNEGSKA (reference sequence). V lost 5 bases to trimming and J lost 8 bases, with 10 bases between them. This CDR3 is 11 amino acids long. CDR3 sequence: CSAWTGHEQFF. The CDR3 DNA reads as TGCAGTGCTTGGACTGGCCATGAGCAGTTCTTC.

The chain combines TRBV24-1 with TRBJ1-2; no clear D. Germline loops: CDR1 KGHDR, CDR2 SFDVKD. CDR3 size: 14 residues. V lost 4 bases and J 7 bases, leaving 15 bases between the germline ends. DNA of the CDR3: TGTGCCACCAGTGACCCCGACGGTGCCTCTGGCTACACCTTC. Its protein product is CATSDPDGASGYTF.

The sample holds a few counts of this clonotype. V is TRBV6-1 and J is TRBJ2-1; the match to TRBD2 covers 8 bases. CDR1 MNHNS and CDR2 SASEGT come from the germline V gene. Trimming cost V 6 bases and J 3 bases; bases outside gene matches: 7. CDR3 length: 15 residues. The CDR3 loop is CASSHSGIIYNEQFF. CDR3 coding DNA: TGTGCCAGCAGCCATAGCGGGATAATCTACAATGAGCAGTTCTTC.